One sample yielded the 8 T cell receptor beta chains listed below, sequenced in a study of blood T cell repertoires in COVID-19. Profiling relied on immunoSEQ multiplex PCR, and the TCRdb table lists in-frame clones only, not all of them. This table holds roughly 150,000 clones, approximately 80% found once. Sequencing used PBMCs or T cells enriched from blood (not recorded which). Every receptor here comes from a man in his forties or fifties who had recovered from COVID-19.

The chain links TRBV9 to TRBJ2-3, with a weak D call TRBD2 (6 bases). The germline V gene has CDR1 SGDLS and CDR2 YYNGEE. The length of the CDR3 is 15 residues. Trimming pared 3 bases from V and 0 bases from J, leaving 11 bases between. Here the CDR3 reads CASSAYGGSTDTQYF. As DNA, the CDR3 is TGTGCCAGCAGCGCCTATGGGGGGAGCACAGATACGCAGTATTTT.

For the CDR3, the DNA is TGTGCCAGCAGTTACACCGGGATTAATCAGCCCCAGCATTTT. It translates to CASSYTGINQPQHF. V gene TRBV6-5 combines with J gene TRBJ1-5; no clear D gene. CDR3 length equals 14 residues. CDR1 is MNHEY, CDR2 SVGAGI, per germline. Trimming cost V 2 bases and J 4 bases, with 9 bases left between them.

In regard to this clone: Compared with germline, one end of the junction differs, possibly owing to a read error. The chain couples TRBV2 to TRBJ1-2; 7 positions agree with TRBD1. Germline V lookup: CDR1 SNHLY, CDR2 FYNNEI. The CDR3 is 12 residues long. The CDR3 sequence: CASSPRGQSAAF. As DNA, the CDR3 is TGTGCCAGCAGTCCTAGGGGGCAGTCGGCCGCCTTC. The variable domain in full, with the rest retrieved from reference TRBV2 and TRBJ1-2, is EPEVTQTPSHQVTQMGQEVILRCVPISNHLYFYWYRQILGQKVEFLVSFYNNEISEKSEIFDDQFSVERPDGSNFTLKIRSTKLEDSAMYFCASSPRGQSAAFGSGTRLTVV.

The chain couples TRBV5-1 to TRBJ1-6; no firm D call. V was cut by 3 bases and J by 9 bases, with 16 bases left in between. The CDR3 runs 15 residues. Germline CDR1 SGHRS, CDR2 YFSETQ. CDR3 sequence reads: CASSYLPGDLSPLHF. The CDR3 nucleotides are TGCGCCAGCAGCTACTTACCGGGAGACCTTTCACCCCTCCACTTT. Looking up the rest from reference TRBV5-1 and TRBJ1-6 gives the full variable domain: KAGVTQTPRYLIKTRGQQVTLSCSPISGHRSVSWYQQTPGQGLQFLFEYFSETQRNKGNFPGRFSGRQFSNSRSEMNVSTLELGDSALYLCASSYLPGDLSPLHFGNGTRLTVT.

V and J are TRBV2 and TRBJ2-2; the D is unclear. This CDR3 is 13 amino acids long. Trimming took 3 bases from V and 4 from J, leaving 6 bases between them. Germline CDR1 and CDR2: SNHLY and FYNNEI. In nucleotides, the CDR3 is TGTGCCAGCAGTGAGGGCTCCACCGGGGAGCTGTTTTTT. Residues: CASSEGSTGELFF.

The chain uses TRBV7-8 and TRBJ2-1; TRBD2 aligns across 10 bases. V gave up 2 bases and J gave up 2 bases; unmatched junction bases: 3. This CDR3 region has 16 residues. Germline values: CDR1 SGHVS, CDR2 FQNEAQ. CDR3 sequence reads: CASSLYSGGAYNEQFF. In DNA form, the CDR3 reads TGTGCCAGCAGCTTATACAGCGGGGGGGCCTACAATGAGCAGTTCTTC.

This chain connects TRBV30 to TRBJ1-1; the D is unclear. The CDR3 spans 15 residues. In germline, CDR1 is GTSNPN, CDR2 SVGIG (reference sequence). The ends were cut back, 2 bases at V and 0 bases at J, with 13 bases in the middle. The CDR3 region is CAWSPMGSMNTEAFF. In DNA, the CDR3 is TGTGCCTGGAGTCCGATGGGGAGTATGAACACTGAAGCTTTCTTT.

This clone has just one count. The CDR3: CASSPGGTGPYGYTF. For the CDR3, the DNA is TGTGCCAGCTCACCAGGGGGGACAGGACCTTATGGCTACACCTTC. The chain recombines TRBV18 with TRBJ1-2; 8 nucleotides align to TRBD1. The CDR3 has 15 residues. The trim removed 2 bases at V and 5 bases at J, leaving 7 bases unmatched. Germline lookup yields CDR1 KGHSH and CDR2 LQKENI.